These 25 T cell receptor beta chains originate from one sample sequenced in a study of blood T cell repertoires in COVID-19. The repertoire was sequenced with immunoSEQ multiplex PCR; TCRdb's copy has only in-frame clones and lacks some. The sample lists about 250,000 clones, about 83% occurring once. The sequencing input was peripheral blood. These receptors originate from a man in his forties or fifties with active or convalescent COVID-19.

As DNA, the CDR3 is TGTGCCAGCAGCTTGATCGGAGATACGCAGTATTTT. Amino acid sequence: CASSLIGDTQYF. This sequence joins TRBV7-2 and TRBJ2-3; D is uncertain. This CDR3 region has 12 residues. V was shortened by 3 bases and J by 5 bases, with 6 bases between the two germline ends. Germline CDR1 and CDR2: SGHTA and FQGNSA.

Concerning this clone: Different DNA sequences within this sample yield the same CDR3. The rearrangement uses TRBV19 and TRBJ2-7, with 8 bases identical to TRBD1. The CDR3 contains 13 residues. The germline V gene has CDR1 LNHDA and CDR2 SQIVND (reference sequence). V lost 5 bases, J lost 2 bases, and 2 bases stayed unmatched. CDR3 coding DNA: TGTGCCAGTAGTTCACAGGGGGCCTACGAGCAGTACTTC. Translated: CASSSQGAYEQYF.

The rearrangement joins TRBV27 to TRBJ2-6; the D gene is possibly TRBD1 (7 bases). V was trimmed by 5 bases and J by 5 bases, leaving 22 bases between them. The CDR3 is 18 residues long. Germline values: CDR1 MNHEY, CDR2 SMNVEV (reference sequence). The CDR3 spells CASSPSTLPGGRANVLTF. CDR3 DNA sequence: TGTGCCAGCAGTCCCTCCACTCTACCAGGGGGGAGGGCCAACGTCCTGACTTTC.

The chain uses TRBV18 and TRBJ2-2; TRBD1 aligns across 9 bases. Looked up from germline, CDR1 is KGHSH and CDR2 is LQKENI. With V trimmed by 5 bases and J by 3 bases, 4 bases remained unmatched. The CDR3 extends over 15 amino acids. CDR3 sequence: CASSERTGDTGELFF. The CDR3 DNA sequence: TGTGCCAGCTCAGAAAGGACAGGGGACACCGGGGAGCTGTTTTTT.

This clone was counted once. The V and J genes are TRBV6-6 and TRBJ2-5; TRBD2 might be the D (6 bases). This CDR3 spans 13 amino acids. The germline V and J ends were trimmed by 0 bases and 5 bases, with 7 bases remaining between them. Germline values: CDR1 MNHNY, CDR2 SVGAGI (reference sequence). The CDR3 coding sequence is TGTGCCAGCAGTTACTCACGGGGGGAGACCCAGTACTTC. Encoded protein: CASSYSRGETQYF.

The chain combines TRBV29-1 with TRBJ2-1; perhaps TRBD1 as D (6 bases). This CDR3 comprises 13 residues. V was cut by 4 bases and J by 5 bases, with 12 bases left in between. Germline CDR1 reads SQVTM; CDR2 reads ANQGSEA. The CDR3 is CSVVPGQNNEQFF. Written as DNA, the CDR3 is TGCAGCGTTGTTCCCGGACAGAACAATGAGCAGTTCTTC.

V is TRBV7-6 and J is TRBJ2-1; 8 nucleotides agree with TRBD2. Germline V lookup: CDR1 SGHVS, CDR2 FNYEAQ. This CDR3 is 17 amino acids long. V lost 1 base, J lost 7 bases, and 12 bases stayed unmatched. The CDR3 nucleotides are TGTGCCAGCAGCTTAGGGTCAGCGGGAGTGGAATGGAATGAGCAGTTCTTC. Amino acids: CASSLGSAGVEWNEQFF.

About this clone: Different DNA sequences within this sample yield the same CDR3. The V call is TRBV9, the J call TRBJ1-2; 8 nucleotides agree with TRBD1. CDR1 SGDLS and CDR2 YYNGEE come from the germline V gene. This CDR3 is built from 13 residues. V was clipped by 2 bases and J by 4 bases; unmatched bases: 1. CDR3 in amino acids: CASSVGTGYGYTF. Written as DNA, the CDR3 is TGTGCCAGCAGCGTGGGGACAGGCTATGGCTACACCTTC.

The rearrangement uses TRBV5-4 and TRBJ1-6; 9 bases are a match to TRBD1. V shed 3 bases, J shed 0 bases, and the junction held 7 bases outside the gene matches. Germline V gene sequence: CDR1 SGHNT, CDR2 YYREEE (reference sequence). There are 18 residues in the CDR3. As DNA, the CDR3 is TGTGCCAGCAGCTGGGGACAGGGAGGTAACTCCTATAATTCACCCCTCCACTTT. This sequence encodes CASSWGQGGNSYNSPLHF.

The chain uses TRBV19 and TRBJ1-2, with 7 bases that match TRBD1. Per germline, CDR1 LNHDA and CDR2 SQIVND (reference sequence). The V segment lost 7 bases and the J segment 8 bases; nucleotides outside the gene matches: 16. There are 15 residues in the CDR3. The CDR3 bases are TGTGCCAGTATTGGGGGCCCGACAGGGATCTACGGCTACACCTTC. Translated: CASIGGPTGIYGYTF. The full variable domain, with the rest looked up from reference TRBV19 and TRBJ1-2, is DGGITQSPKYLFRKEGQNVTLSCEQNLNHDAMYWYRQDPGQGLRLIYYSQIVNDFQKGDIAEGYSVSREKKESFPLTVTSAQKNPTAFYLCASIGGPTGIYGYTFGSGTRLTVV.

This clone was seen just once. V and J are TRBV11-2 and TRBJ2-7, with 9 nucleotides matching TRBD1. Germline CDR1 and CDR2: SGHAT and FQNNGV. The CDR3 runs to 15 residues. J was trimmed by 2 bases and V by 2 bases; bases with no gene match: 4. The CDR3 loop reads CASSLFRTGAYEQYF. CDR3 in DNA: TGTGCCAGCAGCTTATTTAGGACAGGGGCCTACGAGCAGTACTTC.

The gene calls are TRBV19 and TRBJ1-2, with D perhaps matching TRBD1 (5 bases). V was pared by 1 base and J by 4 bases, with 13 bases between. The CDR3 loop spans 15 amino acids. Germline CDR1 is LNHDA and CDR2 is SQIVND (reference sequence). The CDR3 loop reads CASSIARQRGYGYTF. CDR3 in DNA: TGTGCCAGTAGTATAGCCAGACAAAGGGGCTATGGCTACACCTTC. Drawing the rest from reference TRBV19 and TRBJ1-2, the complete variable domain is DGGITQSPKYLFRKEGQNVTLSCEQNLNHDAMYWYRQDPGQGLRLIYYSQIVNDFQKGDIAEGYSVSREKKESFPLTVTSAQKNPTAFYLCASSIARQRGYGYTFGSGTRLTVV.

A note on this clone: This same CDR3 is encoded by further DNA sequences in the sample. The chain links TRBV7-2 to TRBJ2-1; TRBD2 might be the D (5 bases). Germline V gives CDR1 SGHTA, CDR2 FQGNSA. Deletions cut 1 base from V and 0 bases from J, with 10 bases between. This CDR3 has 16 amino acids. The DNA of the CDR3 is TGTGCCAGCAGCTTAGAGGGAGACGGCTCCTACAATGAGCAGTTCTTC. Amino acid sequence: CASSLEGDGSYNEQFF. The full variable domain, rest sourced from reference TRBV7-2 and TRBJ2-1, is GAGVSQSPSNKVTEKGKDVELRCDPISGHTALYWYRQSLGQGLEFLIYFQGNSAPDKSGLPSDRFSAERTGGSVSTLTIQRTQQEDSAVYLCASSLEGDGSYNEQFFGPGTRLTVL.

This rearrangement joins TRBV6-6 to TRBJ1-1, with no clear D. The germline gives CDR1 MNHNY, CDR2 SVGAGI (reference sequence). CDR3 length: 15 residues. Trimming left V 4 bases short and J 0 bases short, with 12 bases between. CDR3 in amino acids: CASSSHEALNTEAFF. DNA for the CDR3: TGTGCCAGCAGTTCCCATGAGGCGTTGAACACTGAAGCTTTCTTT.

This chain joins TRBV5-1 and TRBJ1-3; 8 bases align to TRBD1. The CDR3 extends over 15 amino acids. Germline CDR1 and CDR2: SGHRS and YFSETQ. The junction had 6 bases not matched to a gene; V was cut back by 3 bases and J by 4 bases. The CDR3 region is CASSYTTGVGNTIYF. Here the CDR3 DNA reads TGCGCCAGCAGCTATACGACAGGGGTCGGAAACACCATATATTTT.

The rearrangement uses TRBV7-9 and TRBJ2-1; possibly TRBD1 for D (6 bases). The CDR3 consists of 13 residues. Trimming took off 5 bases at V and 6 bases at J, with 11 bases between the two ends. Germline V gene data show CDR1 as SEHNR and CDR2 as FQNEAQ (reference sequence). The CDR3 reads CASSQKQGNEQFF. The CDR3 DNA is TGTGCCAGCAGCCAAAAACAGGGCAATGAGCAGTTCTTC.

The chain employs TRBV27 and TRBJ1-1; possibly TRBD1 for D (5 bases). Trimming took off 0 bases at V and 3 bases at J, with 35 bases between the two ends. This CDR3 comprises 23 residues. Germline CDR1 MNHEY, CDR2 SMNVEV (reference sequence). The CDR3 bases are TGTGCCAGCAGTTTATCAGGGGCCCTGCTCCCAATAATATTCCCCCCTAAAGACACTGAAGCTTTCTTT. Translation gives CASSLSGALLPIIFPPKDTEAFF.

The CDR3 loop reads CASSYLGTGNTIYF. The CDR3 bases are TGTGCCAGCAGTTACCTCGGGACTGGAAACACCATATATTTT. The chain recombines TRBV6-5 with TRBJ1-3; D uncertain. CDR3 length: 14 residues. The V end was cut by 2 bases, the J end by 2 bases, with 7 bases between. Per the germline V gene, CDR1 is MNHEY and CDR2 is SVGAGI.

The chain joins TRBV5-4 to TRBJ1-2; D remains ambiguous. CDR1 and CDR2 from the germline V gene are SGHNT and YYREEE (reference sequence). The V end lost 4 bases, the J end lost 4 bases, and 11 bases lay between the germline ends. The CDR3 contains 13 residues. The CDR3 loop reads CASSLTEIYGYTF. CDR3 nucleotides: TGTGCCAGCAGCCTCACAGAGATCTATGGCTACACCTTC.

This rearrangement joins TRBV3-1 (or the pseudogene TRBV3-2) to TRBJ1-5; D is perhaps TRBD1 (6 bases). There are 15 residues in the CDR3. Germline-derived CDR1 and CDR2 are LGHDT and YNNKEL (reference sequence). Trimming removed 2 bases from V and 7 bases from J, with 15 bases in between. The DNA for the CDR3 is TGTGCCAGCAGCCAAAGGGCAGGGGTTTCACAGCCCCAGCATTTT. Translating it yields CASSQRAGVSQPQHF.

The chain has TRBV5-1 and TRBJ2-1; 9 bases are shared with TRBD2. Germline V lookup: CDR1 SGHRS, CDR2 YFSETQ. This CDR3 region has 16 residues. The J segment lost 4 bases and the V segment lost 7 bases, leaving 12 bases of the junction unmatched. This CDR3 is CASLGGAGGRYNEQFF. The CDR3 DNA reads TGCGCCAGCCTCGGAGGGGCGGGAGGGAGATACAATGAGCAGTTCTTC.

This clone was counted a few times. This sample also contains other DNA sequences that code for the same CDR3. CDR3 coding DNA: TGTGCCAGTAGTACCCGGACAGGTTCCTACGAGCAGTACTTC. Encoded protein: CASSTRTGSYEQYF. This chain uses TRBV19 with TRBJ2-7; 7 positions match TRBD1. The CDR3 has 14 residues. Losses at the gene ends were 4 bases for V and 1 base for J; bases not matched to a gene: 4. The germline CDR1 and CDR2 sequences are LNHDA and SQIVND (reference sequence).

This clone occurred once. J is TRBJ1-5 and V is TRBV30; D may be TRBD1 (5 bases). The CDR3 contains 15 residues. Germline CDR1 GTSNPN, CDR2 SVGIG (reference sequence). The V end was cut by 1 base, the J end by 3 bases, with 13 bases between. The CDR3: CAWSAKGLYNQPQHF. As DNA, the CDR3 is TGTGCCTGGAGTGCTAAGGGACTGTACAATCAGCCCCAGCATTTT.

The chain combines TRBV13 with TRBJ2-7, with D tentatively TRBD2 (5 bases). V was shortened by 0 bases and J by 5 bases, with 11 bases between the two germline ends. In germline, CDR1 is PRHDT, CDR2 FYEKMQ (reference sequence). The CDR3 spans 14 residues. In DNA form, the CDR3 reads TGTGCCAGCAGCTTAGGCCTTGCGGGCCACGAGCAGTACTTC. It translates to CASSLGLAGHEQYF.

Written as DNA, the CDR3 is TGCGCCAGCAGCACCCGACTAGGATCCCCAACCGGGGAGCTGTTTTTT. It is translated as CASSTRLGSPTGELFF. The genes are TRBV5-1 and TRBJ2-2, with D possibly matching TRBD2 (6 bases). The germline CDR1 and CDR2 sequences are SGHRS and YFSETQ. Trimming pared 4 bases from V and 5 bases from J, leaving 18 bases between. There are 16 residues in the CDR3.